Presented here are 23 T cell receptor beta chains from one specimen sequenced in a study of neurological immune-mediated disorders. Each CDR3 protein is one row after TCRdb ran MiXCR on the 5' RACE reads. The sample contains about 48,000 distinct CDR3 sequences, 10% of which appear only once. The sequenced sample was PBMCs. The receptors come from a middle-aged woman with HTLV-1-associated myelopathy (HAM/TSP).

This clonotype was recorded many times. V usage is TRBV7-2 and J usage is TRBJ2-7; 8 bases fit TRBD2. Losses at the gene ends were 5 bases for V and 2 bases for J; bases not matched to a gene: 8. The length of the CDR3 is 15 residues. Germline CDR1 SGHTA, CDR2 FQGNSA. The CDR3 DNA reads TGTGCCAGCAGCCGCACAGCGGGGGCGGCCTACGAGCAGTACTTC. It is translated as CASSRTAGAAYEQYF.

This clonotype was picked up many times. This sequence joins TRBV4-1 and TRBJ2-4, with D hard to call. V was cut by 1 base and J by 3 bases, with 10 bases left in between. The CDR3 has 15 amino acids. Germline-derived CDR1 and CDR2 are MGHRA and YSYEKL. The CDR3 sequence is CASSQVPGGKNIQYF. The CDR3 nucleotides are TGCGCCAGCAGCCAAGTCCCGGGTGGCAAAAACATTCAGTACTTC.

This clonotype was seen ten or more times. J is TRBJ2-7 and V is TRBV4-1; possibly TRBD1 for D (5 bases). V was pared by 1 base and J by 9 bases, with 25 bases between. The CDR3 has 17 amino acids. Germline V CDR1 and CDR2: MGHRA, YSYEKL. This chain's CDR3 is CASSQGPQGRSGNVQYF. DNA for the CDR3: TGCGCCAGCAGCCAAGGACCCCAGGGTAGGTCTGGGAATGTGCAGTACTTC.

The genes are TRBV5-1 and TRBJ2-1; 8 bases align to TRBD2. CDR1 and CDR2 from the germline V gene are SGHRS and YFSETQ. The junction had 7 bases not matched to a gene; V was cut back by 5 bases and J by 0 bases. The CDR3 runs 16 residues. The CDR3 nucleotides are TGCGCCAGCAGTCACGGGGGGGGCAGCTCCTACAATGAGCAGTTCTTC. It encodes CASSHGGGSSYNEQFF.

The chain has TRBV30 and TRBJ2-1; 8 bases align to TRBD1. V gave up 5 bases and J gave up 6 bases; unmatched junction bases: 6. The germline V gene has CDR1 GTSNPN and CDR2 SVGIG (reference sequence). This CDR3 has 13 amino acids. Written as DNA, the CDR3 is TGTGCCTGGGGACAGGGAGGTAGCAATGAGCAGTTCTTC. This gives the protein CAWGQGGSNEQFF. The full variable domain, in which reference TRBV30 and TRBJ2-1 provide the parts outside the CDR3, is SQTIHQWPATLVQPVGSPLSLECTVEGTSNPNLYWYRQAAGRGLQLLFYSVGIGQISSEVPQNLSASRPQDRQFILSSKKLLLSDSGFYLCAWGQGGSNEQFFGPGTRLTVL.

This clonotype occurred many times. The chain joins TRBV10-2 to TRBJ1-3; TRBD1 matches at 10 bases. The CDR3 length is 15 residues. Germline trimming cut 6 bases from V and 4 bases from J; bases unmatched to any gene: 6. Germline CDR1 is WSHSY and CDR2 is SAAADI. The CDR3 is CASRFDRGQGNTIYF. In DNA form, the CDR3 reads TGCGCCAGCAGATTCGACAGGGGGCAGGGAAACACCATATATTTT.

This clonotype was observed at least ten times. CDR3 sequence reads: CAISETSGGETQYF. The CDR3 bases are TGTGCCATCAGTGAGACTAGCGGGGGAGAGACCCAGTACTTC. The rearrangement joins TRBV10-3 to TRBJ2-5; 11 bases agree with TRBD2. The germline gives CDR1 ENHRY, CDR2 SYGVKD. Germline trimming cut 2 bases from V and 4 bases from J; bases unmatched to any gene: 0. The CDR3 has 14 residues.

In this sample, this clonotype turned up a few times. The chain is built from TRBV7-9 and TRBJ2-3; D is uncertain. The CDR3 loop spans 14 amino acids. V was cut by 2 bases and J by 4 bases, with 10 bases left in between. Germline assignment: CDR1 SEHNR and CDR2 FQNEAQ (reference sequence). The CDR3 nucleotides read TGTGCCAGCAGCTTACGGTCTAGGGCAGATACGCAGTATTTT. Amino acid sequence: CASSLRSRADTQYF.

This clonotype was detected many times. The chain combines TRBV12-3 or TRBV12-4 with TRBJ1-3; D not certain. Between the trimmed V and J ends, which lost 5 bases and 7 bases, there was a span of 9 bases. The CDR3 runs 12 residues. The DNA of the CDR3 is TGTGCCAGCAGTCTCTCGGCGAACACCATATATTTT. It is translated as CASSLSANTIYF.

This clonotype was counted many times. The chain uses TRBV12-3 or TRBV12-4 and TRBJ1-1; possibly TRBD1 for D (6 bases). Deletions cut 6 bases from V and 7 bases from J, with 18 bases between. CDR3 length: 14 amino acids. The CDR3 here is CASSKGGDQNEAFF. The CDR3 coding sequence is TGTGCCAGCAGCAAGGGGGGCGATCAAAATGAAGCTTTCTTT.

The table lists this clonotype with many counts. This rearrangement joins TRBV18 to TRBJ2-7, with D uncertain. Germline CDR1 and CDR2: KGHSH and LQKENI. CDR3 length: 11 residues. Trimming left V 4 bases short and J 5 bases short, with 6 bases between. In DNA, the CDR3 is TGTGCCAGCTCACTGCGGAACGAGCAGTACTTC. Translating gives CASSLRNEQYF. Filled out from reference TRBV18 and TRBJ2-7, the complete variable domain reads NAGVMQNPRHLVRRRGQEARLRCSPMKGHSHVYWYRQLPEEGLKFMVYLQKENIIDESGMPKERFSAEFPKEGPSILRIQQVVRGDSAAYFCASSLRNEQYFGPGTRLTVT.

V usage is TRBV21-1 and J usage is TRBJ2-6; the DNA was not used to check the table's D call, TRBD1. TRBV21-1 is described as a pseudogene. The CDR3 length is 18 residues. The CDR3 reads CASSKGGGQAPGANVLTF. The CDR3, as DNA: TGTGCCAGCAGCAAAGGGGGGGGGCAGGCTCCAGGGGCCAACGTCCTGACTTTC.

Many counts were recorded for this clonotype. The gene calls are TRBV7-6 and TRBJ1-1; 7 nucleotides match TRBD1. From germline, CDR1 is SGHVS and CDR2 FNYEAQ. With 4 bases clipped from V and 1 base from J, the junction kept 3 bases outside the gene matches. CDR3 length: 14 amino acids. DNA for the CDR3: TGTGCCAGCAGCTCACACAGGGGGAACACTGAAGCTTTCTTT. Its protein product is CASSSHRGNTEAFF. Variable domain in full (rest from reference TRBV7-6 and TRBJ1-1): GAGVSQSPRYKVTKRGQDVALRCDPISGHVSLYWYRQALGQGPEFLTYFNYEAQQDKSGLPNDRFSAERPEGSISTLTIQRTEQRDSAMYRCASSSHRGNTEAFFGQGTRLTVV.

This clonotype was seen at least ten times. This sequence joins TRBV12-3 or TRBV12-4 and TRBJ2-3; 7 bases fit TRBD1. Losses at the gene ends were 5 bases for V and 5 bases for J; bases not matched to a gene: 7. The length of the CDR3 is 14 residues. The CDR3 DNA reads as TGTGCCAGCAGTCGGGACAGAGGGGAAGATACGCAGTATTTT. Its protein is CASSRDRGEDTQYF.

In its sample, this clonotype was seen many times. The CDR3 reads CASSYQTGNTGELFF. Written as DNA, the CDR3 is TGTGCCAGCAGTTACCAGACAGGGAACACCGGGGAGCTGTTTTTT. The chain has TRBV11-2 and TRBJ2-2, with D maybe TRBD1 (6 bases). The CDR3 has 15 amino acids. The germline V and J ends were trimmed by 6 bases and 1 base, with 12 bases remaining between them. Germline V gene data show CDR1 as SGHAT and CDR2 as FQNNGV. Combining the CDR3 with reference TRBV11-2 and TRBJ2-2 gives the whole variable domain EAGVAQSPRYKIIEKRQSVAFWCNPISGHATLYWYQQILGQGPKLLIQFQNNGVVDDSQLPKDRFSAERLKGVDSTLKIQPAKLEDSAVYLCASSYQTGNTGELFFGEGSRLTVL.

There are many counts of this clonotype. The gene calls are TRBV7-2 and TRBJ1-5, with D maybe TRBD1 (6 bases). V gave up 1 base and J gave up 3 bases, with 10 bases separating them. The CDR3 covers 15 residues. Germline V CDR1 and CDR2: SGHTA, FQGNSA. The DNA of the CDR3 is TGTGCCAGCAGCTTAGGGACAGTTTACAATCAGCCCCAGCATTTT. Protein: CASSLGTVYNQPQHF.

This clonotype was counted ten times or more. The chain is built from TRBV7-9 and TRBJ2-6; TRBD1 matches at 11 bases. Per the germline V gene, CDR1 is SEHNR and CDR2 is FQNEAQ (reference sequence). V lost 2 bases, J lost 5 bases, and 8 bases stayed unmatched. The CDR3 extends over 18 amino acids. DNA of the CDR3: TGTGCCAGCAGCTTATCTAGGACAGGGGGCATCTGGGCCAACGTCCTGACTTTC. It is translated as CASSLSRTGGIWANVLTF. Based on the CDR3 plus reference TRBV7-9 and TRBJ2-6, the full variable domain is DTGVSQNPRHKITKRGQNVTFRCDPISEHNRLYWYRQTLGQGPEFLTYFQNEAQLEKSRLLSDRFSAERPKGSFSTLEIQRTEQGDSAMYLCASSLSRTGGIWANVLTFGAGSRLTVL.

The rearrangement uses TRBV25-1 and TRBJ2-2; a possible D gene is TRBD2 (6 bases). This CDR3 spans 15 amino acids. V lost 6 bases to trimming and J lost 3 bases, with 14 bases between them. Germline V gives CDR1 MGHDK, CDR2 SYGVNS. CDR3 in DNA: TGTGCCAGCAGGACGGGGGTAGTGGACACCGGGGAGCTGTTTTTT. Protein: CASRTGVVDTGELFF.

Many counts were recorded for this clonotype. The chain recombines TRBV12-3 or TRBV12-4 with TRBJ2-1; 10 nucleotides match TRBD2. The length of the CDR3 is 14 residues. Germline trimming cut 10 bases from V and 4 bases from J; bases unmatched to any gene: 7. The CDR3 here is CAISGRSLYNEQFF. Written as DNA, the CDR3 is TGTGCCATTAGCGGGAGGTCCCTTTACAATGAGCAGTTCTTC.

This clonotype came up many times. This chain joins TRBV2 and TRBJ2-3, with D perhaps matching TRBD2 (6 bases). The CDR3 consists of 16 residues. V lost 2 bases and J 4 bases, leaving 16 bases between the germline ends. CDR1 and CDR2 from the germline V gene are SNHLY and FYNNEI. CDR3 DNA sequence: TGTGCCAGCAGTGAAAGAGCAGCGGGCAGGGCAGATACGCAGTATTTT. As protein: CASSERAAGRADTQYF.

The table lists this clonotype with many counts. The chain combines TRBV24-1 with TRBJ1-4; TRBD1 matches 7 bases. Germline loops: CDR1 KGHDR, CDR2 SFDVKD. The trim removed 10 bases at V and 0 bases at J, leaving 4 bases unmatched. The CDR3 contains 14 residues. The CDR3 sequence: CATGQPATNEKLFF. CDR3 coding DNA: TGTGCCACGGGACAGCCTGCAACTAATGAAAAACTGTTTTTT.

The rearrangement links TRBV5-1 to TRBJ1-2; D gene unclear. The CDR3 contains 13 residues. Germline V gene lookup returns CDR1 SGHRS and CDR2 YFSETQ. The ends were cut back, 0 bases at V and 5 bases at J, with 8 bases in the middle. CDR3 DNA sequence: TGCGCCAGCAGCTTGGCAGGAGGGTATGGCTACACCTTC. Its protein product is CASSLAGGYGYTF. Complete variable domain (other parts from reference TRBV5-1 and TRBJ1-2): KAGVTQTPRYLIKTRGQQVTLSCSPISGHRSVSWYQQTPGQGLQFLFEYFSETQRNKGNFPGRFSGRQFSNSRSEMNVSTLELGDSALYLCASSLAGGYGYTFGSGTRLTVV.

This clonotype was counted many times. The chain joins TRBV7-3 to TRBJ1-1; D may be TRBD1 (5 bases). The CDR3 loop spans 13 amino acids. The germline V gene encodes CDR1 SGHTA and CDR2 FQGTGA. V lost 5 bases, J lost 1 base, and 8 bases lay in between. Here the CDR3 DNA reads TGTGCCAGCAGCCTGGACACGAACACTGAAGCTTTCTTT. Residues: CASSLDTNTEAFF. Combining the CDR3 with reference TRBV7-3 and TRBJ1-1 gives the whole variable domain GAGVSQTPSNKVTEKGKYVELRCDPISGHTALYWYRQSLGQGPEFLIYFQGTGAADDSGLPNDRFFAVRPEGSVSTLKIQRTERGDSAVYLCASSLDTNTEAFFGQGTRLTVV.